Shown below are 21 T cell receptor beta chains from a single sample sequenced in a study of T cells in Graves' hyperthyroidism and ophthalmopathy. Researchers amplified the TCR beta CDR3 regions from RNA transcripts. An initial round of RT-PCR targeting the TCR CDR3 relied on the HTBI primer set. TCRdb independently ran MiXCR on the multiplex PCR reads; one entry per CDR3 protein. Of 500,000 to 600,000 distinct CDR3 sequences listed, approximately 49% are singletons. Sequencing was done on a sample of peripheral blood or thyroid tissue (not recorded which). These receptors originate from an adult woman with Graves' disease, either hyperthyroidism or ophthalmopathy (not recorded which).

Regarding this clonotype: A much larger clonotype is one base distant, so this may be a read error. V is TRBV5-6 and J is TRBJ2-7; TRBD2 is a possible D gene (5 bases). The V end was cut by 5 bases, the J end by 1 base, with 13 bases between. The germline CDR1 and CDR2 sequences are SGHDT and YYEEEE. The CDR3 consists of 14 residues. CDR3 residues: CASSWRRGSYEQYF. The CDR3 DNA sequence: TGTGCCAGCAGTTGGAGACGGGGTTCCTACGAGCAGTACTTC. Looking up the rest from reference TRBV5-6 and TRBJ2-7 gives the full variable domain: DAGVTQSPTHLIKTRGQQVTLRCSPKSGHDTVSWYQQALGQGPQFIFQYYEEEERQRGNFPDRFSGHQFPNYSSELNVNALLLGDSALYLCASSWRRGSYEQYFGPGTRLTVT.

A few counts support this clonotype. V usage is TRBV7-2 and J usage is TRBJ1-3; possibly TRBD1 for D (5 bases). Germline V gene lookup returns CDR1 SGHTA and CDR2 FQGNSA. This CDR3 has 15 amino acids. Trimming left V 5 bases short and J 4 bases short, with 15 bases between. The CDR3 region is CASSGRVLRGNTIYF. CDR3 nucleotide sequence: TGTGCCAGCAGCGGCAGGGTACTCCGGGGAAACACCATATATTTT.

This clonotype has just a few counts. One end of the junction is discordant with germline, which a read error may explain. The J gene is TRBJ2-7, the V gene TRBV20-1, with TRBD2 identical over 11 bases. Germline loops: CDR1 DFQATT, CDR2 SNEGSKA (reference sequence). The CDR3 is 15 residues long. CDR3 DNA sequence: TGCAGTGCTAGAGCTCCACTAGCGGGGGACAGCGAGAAGTACTTC. It specifies CSARAPLAGDSEKYF.

The chain joins TRBV30 to TRBJ2-7, with D possibly called TRBD1 or TRBD2 (5 bases each). The CDR3 runs to 13 residues. Deletions cut 6 bases from V and 0 bases from J, with 12 bases between. Germline assignment: CDR1 GTSNPN and CDR2 SVGIG (reference sequence). The CDR3 loop reads CACFRDGSYEQYF. The CDR3 nucleotides read TGTGCCTGTTTCCGGGACGGCTCCTACGAGCAGTACTTC.

The rearrangement uses TRBV7-9 and TRBJ1-2; D not certain. CDR3 length: 13 amino acids. Trimming stripped 3 bases from V and 4 bases from J, with 9 bases between. Germline loops: CDR1 SEHNR, CDR2 FQNEAQ (reference sequence). In nucleotides, the CDR3 is TGTGCCAGCAGCTTCGATCCGGTCTATGGCTACACCTTC. Residues: CASSFDPVYGYTF.

The chain combines TRBV2 with TRBJ1-2; 8 positions match TRBD1. In germline, CDR1 is SNHLY, CDR2 FYNNEI. The CDR3 covers 15 residues. J lost 3 bases, V lost 6 bases, and 9 bases had no gene match. The CDR3 nucleotides read TGTGCCAGCAGCCAAGACAGGGGTCTCGACTATGGCTACACCTTC. Amino acids: CASSQDRGLDYGYTF.

This chain links TRBV25-1 with TRBJ1-4; maybe TRBD1 (5 bases). The germline V gene encodes CDR1 MGHDK and CDR2 SYGVNS. The V end lost 2 bases, the J end lost 7 bases, and 11 bases lay between the germline ends. The CDR3 loop spans 14 amino acids. CDR3 nucleotide sequence: TGTGCCAGCAGTGAAGCCAGGGAGGGTGAAAAACTGTTTTTT. Its protein product is CASSEAREGEKLFF.

Concerning this clonotype: With a much larger clone just one base away, this may be a read error. The chain uses TRBV27 and TRBJ2-5, with D perhaps being TRBD1 or TRBD2 (5 bases each). The CDR3 is 15 residues long. V lost 6 bases to trimming and J lost 4 bases, with 18 bases between them. Germline values: CDR1 MNHEY, CDR2 SMNVEV (reference sequence). The CDR3 nucleotides are TGTGCCAGCAGCCTCGGGACGGTAAACCGAGAGACCCAGTACTTC. Translating gives CASSLGTVNRETQYF.

CDR3 region: CASSESGRGNTEAFF. DNA of the CDR3: TGCGCCAGCAGTGAGTCGGGCAGGGGAAACACTGAAGCTTTCTTT. The genes are TRBV10-1 and TRBJ1-1, with a weak D call TRBD1 (6 bases). The germline CDR1 and CDR2 sequences are WNHNN and SYGVQD (reference sequence). The CDR3 contains 15 residues. V gave up 0 bases and J gave up 2 bases, with 10 bases separating them.

The rearrangement links TRBV10-3 to TRBJ2-7, with D possibly matching TRBD2 (10 bases). Germline V CDR1 and CDR2: ENHRY, SYGVKD. CDR3 length equals 14 residues. As DNA, the CDR3 is TGTGCGAGCGGGGGGGGACAGGGAGACTACGAGCAGTACTTC. Its translation is CASGGGQGDYEQYF.

The genes are TRBV4-2 and TRBJ2-5, with 10 bases identical to TRBD1. With V trimmed by 0 bases and J by 4 bases, 5 bases remained unmatched. Germline V gene lookup returns CDR1 LGHNA and CDR2 YNFKEQ. The CDR3 has 16 residues. CDR3 region: CASSQDEGQGGETQYF. The CDR3 region has the DNA TGTGCCAGCAGCCAAGATGAAGGACAGGGGGGAGAGACCCAGTACTTC.

The rearrangement joins TRBV9 to TRBJ2-5; D unresolved. CDR3 length equals 15 residues. Germline loops: CDR1 SGDLS, CDR2 YYNGEE. The germline V and J ends were trimmed by 0 bases and 3 bases, with 12 bases remaining between them. The CDR3 coding sequence is TGTGCCAGCAGCGTAGAGACAACGACCGAAGAGACCCAGTACTTC. Protein product: CASSVETTTEETQYF.

In this sample, this clonotype turned up a few times. The J gene is TRBJ1-5, the V gene TRBV5-4; D gene ambiguous. V was trimmed by 4 bases and J by 6 bases, leaving 11 bases between them. CDR1 and CDR2 (germline): SGHNT, YYREEE (reference sequence). The CDR3 extends over 13 amino acids. The CDR3 region has the DNA TGTGCCAGCAGCCAACCCCCCAGTCAGCCCCAGCATTTT. Amino acid sequence: CASSQPPSQPQHF.

A few counts support this clonotype. This chain links TRBV29-1 with TRBJ1-2; 7 bases match TRBD1. J lost 3 bases, V lost 5 bases, and 3 bases had no gene match. Looked up from germline, CDR1 is SQVTM and CDR2 is ANQGSEA. The CDR3 totals 12 residues. CDR3 loop: CSVSRGDYGYTF. The CDR3 region has the DNA TGCAGCGTTAGCAGGGGGGACTATGGCTACACCTTC.

The V and J genes are TRBV15 and TRBJ1-2, with 8 bases matching TRBD1. Germline CDR1 and CDR2: LNHNV and YYDKDF (reference sequence). The trim removed 5 bases at V and 3 bases at J, leaving 5 bases unmatched. The CDR3 covers 14 residues. Here the CDR3 DNA reads TGTGCCACCAGCCTGGGACAGGCAGACTATGGCTACACCTTC. It encodes CATSLGQADYGYTF.

In its sample, this clonotype was seen many times. The chain joins TRBV7-2 to TRBJ2-2, with 8 bases aligning to TRBD1. The CDR3 totals 15 residues. Per germline, CDR1 SGHTA and CDR2 FQGNSA. Germline trimming cut 7 bases from V and 5 bases from J; bases unmatched to any gene: 9. CDR3 residues: CASTTPTGGTGELFF. The CDR3 DNA is TGTGCCAGCACTACCCCAACAGGGGGGACCGGGGAGCTGTTTTTT.

At least ten counts were recorded for this clonotype. The chain joins TRBV7-8 to TRBJ2-7, with a weak D call TRBD1 (5 bases). V lost 1 base to trimming and J lost 7 bases, with 17 bases between them. The CDR3 totals 15 residues. CDR1 and CDR2 from the germline V gene are SGHVS and FQNEAQ. CDR3 in amino acids: CASSLELGVDWEQYF. The CDR3 DNA reads as TGTGCCAGCAGCTTAGAGTTAGGGGTTGATTGGGAGCAGTACTTC.

The J gene is TRBJ2-1, the V gene TRBV7-8; 9 bases match TRBD2. The germline CDR1 and CDR2 sequences are SGHVS and FQNEAQ. J gave up 7 bases and V 2 bases, and 3 bases lay outside the gene matches. The CDR3 has 14 residues. The CDR3 coding sequence is TGTGCCAGCAGCTTAAGTAGCGGGAGAAATGAGCAGTTCTTC. As protein: CASSLSSGRNEQFF.

The table lists this clonotype with a few counts. The CDR3: CASSYSGEETQYF. CDR3 DNA: TGTGCCAGCAGTTACTCGGGGGAAGAGACCCAGTACTTC. The chain links TRBV6-5 to TRBJ2-5; D possibly matches TRBD1 or TRBD2 (5 bases each). Germline V lookup: CDR1 MNHEY, CDR2 SVGAGI. Trimming removed 0 bases at V and 3 bases at J, with 5 bases between. CDR3 length equals 13 residues.

The chain is built from TRBV7-2 and TRBJ1-3; D is undetermined. The CDR3 is made up of 17 amino acids. Germline V gene sequence: CDR1 SGHTA, CDR2 FQGNSA. With 5 bases removed from V and 4 bases from J, the gap between germline ends came to 21 bases. CDR3 protein: CASSTPGGFQTGNTIYF. The CDR3, as DNA: TGTGCCAGCAGCACCCCTGGTGGGTTTCAGACAGGAAACACCATATATTTT.

J is TRBJ2-2 and V is TRBV9, with TRBD2 matching over 9 bases. The germline V gene encodes CDR1 SGDLS and CDR2 YYNGEE. J gave up 5 bases and V 4 bases, and 6 bases lay outside the gene matches. The CDR3 contains 15 residues. CDR3 amino acids: CASSPSGRITGELFF. CDR3 sequence (DNA): TGTGCCAGCAGCCCCAGCGGGAGGATAACCGGGGAGCTGTTTTTT.